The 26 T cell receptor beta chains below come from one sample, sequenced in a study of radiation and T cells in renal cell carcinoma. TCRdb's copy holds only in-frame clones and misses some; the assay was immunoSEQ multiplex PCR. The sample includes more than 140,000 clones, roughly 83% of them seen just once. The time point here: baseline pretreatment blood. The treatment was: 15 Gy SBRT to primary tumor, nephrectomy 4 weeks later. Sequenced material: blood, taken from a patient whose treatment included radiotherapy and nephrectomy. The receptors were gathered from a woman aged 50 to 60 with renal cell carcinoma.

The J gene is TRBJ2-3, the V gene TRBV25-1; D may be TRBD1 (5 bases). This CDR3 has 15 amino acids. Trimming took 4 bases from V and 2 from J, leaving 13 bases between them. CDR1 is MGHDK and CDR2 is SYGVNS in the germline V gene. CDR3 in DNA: TGTGCCAGCAGTGGCACAGACGGACACACAGATACGCAGTATTTT. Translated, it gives CASSGTDGHTDTQYF.

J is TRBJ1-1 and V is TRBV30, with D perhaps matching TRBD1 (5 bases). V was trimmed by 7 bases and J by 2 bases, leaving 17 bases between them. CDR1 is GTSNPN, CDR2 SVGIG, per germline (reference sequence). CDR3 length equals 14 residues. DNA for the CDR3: TGTGCCTACACGAAGGGGAGGGATAACACTGAAGCTTTCTTT. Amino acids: CAYTKGRDNTEAFF.

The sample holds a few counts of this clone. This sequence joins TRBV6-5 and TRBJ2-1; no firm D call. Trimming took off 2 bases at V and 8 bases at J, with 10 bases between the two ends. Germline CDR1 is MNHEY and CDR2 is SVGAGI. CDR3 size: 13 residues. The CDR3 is CASSYPSSDEQFF. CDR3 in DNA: TGTGCCAGCAGTTACCCATCCTCCGATGAGCAGTTCTTC.

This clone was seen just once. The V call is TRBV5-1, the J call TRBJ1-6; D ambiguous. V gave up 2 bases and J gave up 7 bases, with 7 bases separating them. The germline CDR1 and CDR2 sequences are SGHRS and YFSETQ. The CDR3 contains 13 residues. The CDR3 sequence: CASSFQENSPLHF. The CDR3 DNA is TGCGCCAGCAGCTTTCAAGAAAATTCACCCCTCCACTTT.

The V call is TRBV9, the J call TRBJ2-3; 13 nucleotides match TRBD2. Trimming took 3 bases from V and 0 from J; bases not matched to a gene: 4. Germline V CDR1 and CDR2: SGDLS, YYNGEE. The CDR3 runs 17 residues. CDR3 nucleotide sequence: TGTGCCAGCAGCGGGACTAGCGGGGGCCCAAGCACAGATACGCAGTATTTT. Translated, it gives CASSGTSGGPSTDTQYF.

CDR3 in DNA: TGTGCCAGCAGCCCAATTGGGACTAGCGGTTACGAGCAGTACTTC. Translation gives CASSPIGTSGYEQYF. This sequence joins TRBV27 and TRBJ2-7, with TRBD2 matching 11 bases. The V segment lost 6 bases and the J segment 4 bases; nucleotides outside the gene matches: 8. Germline CDR1 MNHEY, CDR2 SMNVEV (reference sequence). The CDR3 runs 15 residues.

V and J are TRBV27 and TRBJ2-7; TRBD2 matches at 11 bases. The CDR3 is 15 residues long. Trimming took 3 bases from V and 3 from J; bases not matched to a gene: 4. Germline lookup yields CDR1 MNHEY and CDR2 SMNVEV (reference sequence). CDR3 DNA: TGTGCCAGCAGTTTCGGGACTAGCGGAAACTACGAGCAGTACTTC. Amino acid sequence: CASSFGTSGNYEQYF.

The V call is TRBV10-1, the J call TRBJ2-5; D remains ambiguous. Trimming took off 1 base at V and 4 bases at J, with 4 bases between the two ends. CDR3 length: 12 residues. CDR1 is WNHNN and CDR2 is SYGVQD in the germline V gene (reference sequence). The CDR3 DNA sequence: TGCGCCAGCAGTGAGTACGGAGAGACCCAGTACTTC. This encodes CASSEYGETQYF.

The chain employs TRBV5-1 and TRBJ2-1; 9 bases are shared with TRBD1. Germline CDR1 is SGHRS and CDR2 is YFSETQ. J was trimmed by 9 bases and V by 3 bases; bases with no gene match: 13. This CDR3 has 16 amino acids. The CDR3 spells CASSSAAGTGQVEQFF. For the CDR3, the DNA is TGCGCCAGCAGCTCAGCCGCCGGGACAGGGCAGGTTGAGCAGTTCTTC.

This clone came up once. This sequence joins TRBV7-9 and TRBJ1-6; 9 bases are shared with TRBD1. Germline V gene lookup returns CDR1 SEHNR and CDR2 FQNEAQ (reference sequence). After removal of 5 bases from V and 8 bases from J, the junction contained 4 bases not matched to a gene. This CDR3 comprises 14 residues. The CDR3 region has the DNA TGTGCCAGCAGCGGGCGACAGGGGGATTCACCCCTCCACTTT. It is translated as CASSGRQGDSPLHF.

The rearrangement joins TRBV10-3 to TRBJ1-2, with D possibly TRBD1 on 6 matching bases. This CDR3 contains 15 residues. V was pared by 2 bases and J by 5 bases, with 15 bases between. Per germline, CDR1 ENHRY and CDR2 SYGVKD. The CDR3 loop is CAISEPTITGYGYTF. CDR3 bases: TGTGCCATCAGTGAGCCGACGATAACAGGGTATGGCTACACCTTC.

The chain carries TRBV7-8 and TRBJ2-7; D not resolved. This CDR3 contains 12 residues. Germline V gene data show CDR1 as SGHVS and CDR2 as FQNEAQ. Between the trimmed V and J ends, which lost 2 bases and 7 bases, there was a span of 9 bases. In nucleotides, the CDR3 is TGTGCCAGCAGCTTAACGCGCCCGGAGCAGTACTTC. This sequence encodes CASSLTRPEQYF.

In DNA, the CDR3 is TGTGCCAGTACAGGGCGGGATGAGCAGTTCTTC. This gives the protein CASTGRDEQFF. The chain has TRBV13 and TRBJ2-1; D is possibly TRBD1 (6 bases). Per germline, CDR1 PRHDT and CDR2 FYEKMQ (reference sequence). The CDR3 runs 11 residues. Trimming removed 9 bases at V and 8 bases at J, with 11 bases between.

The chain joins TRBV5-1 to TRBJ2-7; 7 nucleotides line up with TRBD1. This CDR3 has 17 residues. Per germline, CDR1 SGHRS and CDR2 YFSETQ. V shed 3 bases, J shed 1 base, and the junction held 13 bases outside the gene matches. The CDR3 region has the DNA TGCGCCAGCAGCTGGGCCTATACCGGGACAGCTTCCTACGAGCAGTACTTC. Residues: CASSWAYTGTASYEQYF.

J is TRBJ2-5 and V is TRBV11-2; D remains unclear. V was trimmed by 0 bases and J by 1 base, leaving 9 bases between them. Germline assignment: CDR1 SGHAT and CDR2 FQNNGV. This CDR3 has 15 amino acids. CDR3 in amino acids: CASSLDGQVQETQYF. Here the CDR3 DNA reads TGTGCCAGCAGCTTAGACGGTCAGGTCCAAGAGACCCAGTACTTC.

CDR3 amino acids: CASSDRINQPQHF. The CDR3, as DNA: TGTGCCAGCAGTGACAGGATAAATCAGCCCCAGCATTTT. The chain employs TRBV6-5 and TRBJ1-5, with a weak D call TRBD1 (6 bases). Trimming took 5 bases from V and 4 from J, leaving 9 bases between them. This CDR3 has 13 amino acids. Germline V gene lookup returns CDR1 MNHEY and CDR2 SVGAGI.

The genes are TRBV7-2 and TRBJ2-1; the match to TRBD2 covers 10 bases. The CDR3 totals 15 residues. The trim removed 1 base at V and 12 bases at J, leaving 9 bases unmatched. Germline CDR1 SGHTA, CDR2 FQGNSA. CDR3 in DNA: TGTGCCAGCAGCTTAGAACCGTCTAGCGGGAGATCGCAGTTCTTC. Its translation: CASSLEPSSGRSQFF.

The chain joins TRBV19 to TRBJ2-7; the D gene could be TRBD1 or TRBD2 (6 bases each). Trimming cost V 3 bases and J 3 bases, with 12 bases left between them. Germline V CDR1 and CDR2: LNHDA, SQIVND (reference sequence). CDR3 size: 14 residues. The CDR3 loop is CASSITGGGYEQYF. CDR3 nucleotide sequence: TGTGCCAGTAGTATCACCGGGGGCGGCTACGAGCAGTACTTC.

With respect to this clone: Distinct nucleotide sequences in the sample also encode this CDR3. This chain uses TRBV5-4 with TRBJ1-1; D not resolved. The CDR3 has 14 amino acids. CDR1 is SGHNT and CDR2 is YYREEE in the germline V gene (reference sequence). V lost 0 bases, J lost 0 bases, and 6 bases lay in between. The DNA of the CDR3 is TGTGCCAGCAGCTTGGGGGGAGTGAACACTGAAGCTTTCTTT. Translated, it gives CASSLGGVNTEAFF.

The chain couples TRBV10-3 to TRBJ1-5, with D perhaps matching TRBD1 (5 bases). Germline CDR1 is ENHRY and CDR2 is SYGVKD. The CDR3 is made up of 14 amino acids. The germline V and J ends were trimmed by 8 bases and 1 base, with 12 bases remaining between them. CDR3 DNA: TGTGCCATCGCTTCCAGGGTGAGCAATCAGCCCCAGCATTTT. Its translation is CAIASRVSNQPQHF.

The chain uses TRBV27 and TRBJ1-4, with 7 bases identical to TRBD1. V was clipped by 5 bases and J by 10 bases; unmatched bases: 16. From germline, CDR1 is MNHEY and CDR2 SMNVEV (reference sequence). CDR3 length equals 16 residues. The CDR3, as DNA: TGTGCCAGCAGTGAAAGGTCGGACAGGTTGAGGGGAAAACTGTTTTTT. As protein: CASSERSDRLRGKLFF.

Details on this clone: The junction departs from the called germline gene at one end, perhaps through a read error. CDR3 loop: CASSLGSGSSEQYF. The CDR3 DNA sequence: TGCGCCAGCAGCCTCGGAAGCGGTTCCTCCGAGCAGTACTTC. This rearrangement joins TRBV4-3 to TRBJ2-7, with D tentatively TRBD2 (5 bases). This CDR3 spans 14 amino acids. Germline V CDR1 and CDR2: LGHNA, YSLEER.

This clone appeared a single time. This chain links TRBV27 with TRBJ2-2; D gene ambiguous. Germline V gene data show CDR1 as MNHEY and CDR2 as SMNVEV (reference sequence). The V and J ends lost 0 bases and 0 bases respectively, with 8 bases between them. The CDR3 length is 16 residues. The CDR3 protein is CASSLSSVSNTGELFF. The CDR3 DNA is TGTGCCAGCAGTTTATCATCAGTATCGAACACCGGGGAGCTGTTTTTT.

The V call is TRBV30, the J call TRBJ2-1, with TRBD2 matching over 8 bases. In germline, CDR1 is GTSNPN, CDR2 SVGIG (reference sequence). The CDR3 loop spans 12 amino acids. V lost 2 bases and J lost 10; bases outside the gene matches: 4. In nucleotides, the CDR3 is TGTGCCTGGAGTAGAGCGGGGGCCGAGCAGTTCTTC. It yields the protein CAWSRAGAEQFF.

In DNA form, the CDR3 reads TGTGCCAGCAGTCTACTCCTGCTAGCGGGAGGGGCCGGGGAGCTGTTTTTT. Amino acid sequence: CASSLLLLAGGAGELFF. The chain employs TRBV27 and TRBJ2-2, with 12 positions matching TRBD2. J lost 6 bases, V lost 5 bases, and 10 bases had no gene match. Germline-derived CDR1 and CDR2 are MNHEY and SMNVEV (reference sequence). This CDR3 region has 17 residues.

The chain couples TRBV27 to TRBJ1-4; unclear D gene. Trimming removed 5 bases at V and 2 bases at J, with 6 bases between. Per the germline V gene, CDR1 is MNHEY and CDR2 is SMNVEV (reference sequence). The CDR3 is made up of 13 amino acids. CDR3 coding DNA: TGTGCCAGCAGTGGGGTCACTAATGAAAAACTGTTTTTT. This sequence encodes CASSGVTNEKLFF.